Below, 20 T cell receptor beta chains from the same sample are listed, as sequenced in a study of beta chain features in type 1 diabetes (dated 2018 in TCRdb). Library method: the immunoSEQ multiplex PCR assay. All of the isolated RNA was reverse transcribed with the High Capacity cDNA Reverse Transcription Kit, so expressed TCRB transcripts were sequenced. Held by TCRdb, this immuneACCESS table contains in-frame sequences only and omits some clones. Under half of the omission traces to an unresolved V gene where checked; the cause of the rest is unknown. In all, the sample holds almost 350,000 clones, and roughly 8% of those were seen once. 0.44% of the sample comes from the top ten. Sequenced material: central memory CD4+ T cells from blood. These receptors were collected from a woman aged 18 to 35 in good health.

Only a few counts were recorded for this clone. The CDR3 bases are TGTGCCAGCAGTTGGTCAGGAGAGACCCAGTACTTC. Its translation is CASSWSGETQYF. The chain links TRBV6-5 to TRBJ2-5; D gene ambiguous. Trimming took 4 bases from V and 4 from J, leaving 7 bases between them. Germline V gene lookup returns CDR1 MNHEY and CDR2 SVGAGI. CDR3 length: 12 amino acids.

The CDR3 loop reads CASSQEGADNEKLFF. Written as DNA, the CDR3 is TGCGCCAGCAGCCAAGAAGGGGCAGATAATGAAAAACTGTTTTTT. The gene calls are TRBV4-3 and TRBJ1-4; D may be TRBD1 (5 bases). Trimming took off 0 bases at V and 4 bases at J, with 9 bases between the two ends. The CDR3 extends over 15 amino acids. CDR1 and CDR2 (germline): LGHNA, YSLEER.

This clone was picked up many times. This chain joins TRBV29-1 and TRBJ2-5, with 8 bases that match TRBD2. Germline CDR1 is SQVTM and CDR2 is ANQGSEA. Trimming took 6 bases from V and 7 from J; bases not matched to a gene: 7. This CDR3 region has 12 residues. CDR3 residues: CSVGTSSVTQYF. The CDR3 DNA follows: TGCAGCGTCGGGACTAGTTCGGTGACCCAGTACTTC. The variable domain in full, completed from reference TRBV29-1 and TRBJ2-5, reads SAVISQKPSRDICQRGTSLTIQCQVDSQVTMMFWYRQQPGQSLTLIATANQGSEATYESGFVIDKFPISRPNLTFSTLTVSNMSPEDSSIYLCSVGTSSVTQYFGPGTRLLVL.

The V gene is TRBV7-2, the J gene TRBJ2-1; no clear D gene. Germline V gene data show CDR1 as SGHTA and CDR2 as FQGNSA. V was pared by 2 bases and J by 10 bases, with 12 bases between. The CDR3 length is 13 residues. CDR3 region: CASSLTTVGEQFF. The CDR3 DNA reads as TGTGCCAGCAGCTTAACCACTGTAGGGGAGCAGTTCTTC.

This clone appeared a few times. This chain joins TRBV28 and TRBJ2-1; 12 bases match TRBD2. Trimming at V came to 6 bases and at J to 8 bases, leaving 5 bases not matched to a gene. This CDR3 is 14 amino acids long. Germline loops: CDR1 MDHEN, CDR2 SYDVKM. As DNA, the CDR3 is TGTGCCAGCAGGACTAGCGGGAGAATCCATGAGCAGTTCTTC. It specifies CASRTSGRIHEQFF.

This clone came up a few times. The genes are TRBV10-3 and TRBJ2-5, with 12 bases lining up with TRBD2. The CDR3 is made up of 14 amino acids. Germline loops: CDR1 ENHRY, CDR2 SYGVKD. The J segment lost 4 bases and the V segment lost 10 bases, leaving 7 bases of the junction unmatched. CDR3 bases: TGTGCCACTAAGACTAGCGGGAGTTCAGAGACCCAGTACTTC. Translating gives CATKTSGSSETQYF.

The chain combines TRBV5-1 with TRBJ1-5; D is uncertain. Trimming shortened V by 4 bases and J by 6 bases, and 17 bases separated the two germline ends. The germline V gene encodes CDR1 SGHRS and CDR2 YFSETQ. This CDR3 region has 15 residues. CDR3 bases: TGCGCCAGCAGCCCAACCGGGCGGGTAGGTCAGCCCCAGCATTTT. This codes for CASSPTGRVGQPQHF.

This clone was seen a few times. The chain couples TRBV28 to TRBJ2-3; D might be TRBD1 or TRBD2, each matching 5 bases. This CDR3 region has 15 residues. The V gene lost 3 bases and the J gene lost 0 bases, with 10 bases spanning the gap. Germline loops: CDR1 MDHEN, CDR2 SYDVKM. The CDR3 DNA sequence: TGTGCCAGCAGTTTCTTAGAGGGGAGCACAGATACGCAGTATTTT. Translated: CASSFLEGSTDTQYF.

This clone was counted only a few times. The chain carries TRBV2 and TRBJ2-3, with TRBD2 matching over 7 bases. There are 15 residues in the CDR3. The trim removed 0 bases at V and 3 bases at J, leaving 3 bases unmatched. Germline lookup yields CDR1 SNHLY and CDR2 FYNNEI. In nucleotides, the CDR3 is TGTGCCAGCAGTGAAGCGGGAGGGCCGACAGATACGCAGTATTTT. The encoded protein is CASSEAGGPTDTQYF.

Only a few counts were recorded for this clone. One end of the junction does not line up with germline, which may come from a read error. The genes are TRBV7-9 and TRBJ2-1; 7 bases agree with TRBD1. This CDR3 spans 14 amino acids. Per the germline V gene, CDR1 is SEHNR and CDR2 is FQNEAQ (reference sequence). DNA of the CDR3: TGCGCCAGCAGCCGACAGGGCGGGTACAATGAGCAGTTCTTC. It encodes CASSRQGGYNEQFF.

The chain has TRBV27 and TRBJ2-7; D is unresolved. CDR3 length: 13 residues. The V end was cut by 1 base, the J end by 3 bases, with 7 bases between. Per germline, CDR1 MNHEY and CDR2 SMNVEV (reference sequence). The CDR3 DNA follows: TGTGCCAGCAGTTTATGGATGGGCTACGAGCAGTACTTC. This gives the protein CASSLWMGYEQYF.

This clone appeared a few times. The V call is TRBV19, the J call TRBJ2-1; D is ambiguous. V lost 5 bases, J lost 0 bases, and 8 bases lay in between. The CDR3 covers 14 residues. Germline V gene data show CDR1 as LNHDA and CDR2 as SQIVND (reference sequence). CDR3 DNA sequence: TGTGCCAGTAGTTCGGTCAGCTCCTACAATGAGCAGTTCTTC. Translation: CASSSVSSYNEQFF.

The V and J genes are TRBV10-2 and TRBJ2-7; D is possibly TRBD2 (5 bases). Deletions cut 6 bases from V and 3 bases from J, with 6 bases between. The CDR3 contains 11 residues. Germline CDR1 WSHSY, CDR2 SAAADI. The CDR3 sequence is CASRADYEQYF. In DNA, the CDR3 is TGCGCCAGCAGAGCGGACTACGAGCAGTACTTC.

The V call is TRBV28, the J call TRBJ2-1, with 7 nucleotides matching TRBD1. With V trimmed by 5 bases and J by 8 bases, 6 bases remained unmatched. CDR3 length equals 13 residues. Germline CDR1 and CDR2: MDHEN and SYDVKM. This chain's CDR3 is CASSRTGADEQFF. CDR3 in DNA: TGTGCCAGCAGTCGAACAGGGGCCGATGAGCAGTTCTTC.

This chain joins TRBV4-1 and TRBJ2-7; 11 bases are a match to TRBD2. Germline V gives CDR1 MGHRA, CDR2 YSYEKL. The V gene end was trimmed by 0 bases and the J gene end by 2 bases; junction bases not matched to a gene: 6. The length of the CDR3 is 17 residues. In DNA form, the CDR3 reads TGCGCCAGCAGCCAAGATGGGCTAGCGGGAGGTACCTACGAGCAGTACTTC. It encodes CASSQDGLAGGTYEQYF.

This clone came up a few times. In DNA form, the CDR3 reads TGTGCCAGCCGCCGAACTGCGGGAGTTACCGGGGAGCTGTTTTTT. Translated: CASRRTAGVTGELFF. The J gene is TRBJ2-2, the V gene TRBV7-8; 7 bases match TRBD2. The junction had 11 bases not matched to a gene; V was cut back by 8 bases and J by 5 bases. Germline-derived CDR1 and CDR2 are SGHVS and FQNEAQ. There are 15 residues in the CDR3. The variable domain in full, with the rest retrieved from reference TRBV7-8 and TRBJ2-2, is GAGVSQSPRYKVAKRGQDVALRCDPISGHVSLFWYQQALGQGPEFLTYFQNEAQLDKSGLPSDRFFAERPEGSVSTLKIQRTQQEDSAVYLCASRRTAGVTGELFFGEGSRLTVL.

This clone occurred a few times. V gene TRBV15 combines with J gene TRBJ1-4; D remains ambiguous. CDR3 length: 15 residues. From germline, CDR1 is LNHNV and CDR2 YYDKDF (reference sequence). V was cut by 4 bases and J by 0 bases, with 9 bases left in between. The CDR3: CATSTFPATNEKLFF. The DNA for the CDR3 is TGTGCCACCAGCACGTTCCCCGCAACTAATGAAAAACTGTTTTTT. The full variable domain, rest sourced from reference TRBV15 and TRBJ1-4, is DAMVIQNPRYQVTQFGKPVTLSCSQTLNHNVMYWYQQKSSQAPKLLFHYYDKDFNNEADTPDNFQSRRPNTSFCFLDIRSPGLGDTAMYLCATSTFPATNEKLFFGSGTQLSVL.

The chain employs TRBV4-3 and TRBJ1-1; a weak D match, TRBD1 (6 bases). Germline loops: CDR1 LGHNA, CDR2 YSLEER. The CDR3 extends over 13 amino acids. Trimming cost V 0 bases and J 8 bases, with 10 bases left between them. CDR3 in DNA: TGCGCCAGCAGCCAAGATCAGGGGTGGGAAGCTTTCTTT. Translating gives CASSQDQGWEAFF.

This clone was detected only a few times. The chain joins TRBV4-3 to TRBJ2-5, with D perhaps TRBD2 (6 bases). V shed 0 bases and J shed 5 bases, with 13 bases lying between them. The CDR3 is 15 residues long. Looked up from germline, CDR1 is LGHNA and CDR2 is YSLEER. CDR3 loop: CASSQDWSRGETQYF. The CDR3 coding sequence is TGCGCCAGCAGCCAAGACTGGAGTCGGGGGGAGACCCAGTACTTC.

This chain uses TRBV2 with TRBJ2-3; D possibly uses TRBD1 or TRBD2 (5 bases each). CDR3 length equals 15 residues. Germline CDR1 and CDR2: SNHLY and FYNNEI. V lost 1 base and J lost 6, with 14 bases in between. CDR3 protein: CASSEEGTGADTQYF. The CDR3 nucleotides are TGTGCCAGCAGTGAAGAAGGGACCGGTGCTGATACGCAGTATTTT.